This section outlines one T cell receptor beta chain sequence together with its context. Its cognate antigen has yet to be identified. Base qualities are not provided; no much larger clone lies one nucleotide away. The time point label on this specimen signifies: baseline before first vaccination. The vaccinee samples were drawn from two UK trials, COV001 and COV002, one of which was a single-blind randomized controlled phase 2/3 trial testing AZD1222 (ChAdOx1 nCoV-19) in healthy adults. Trial participant PBMC samples were collected at day 0 and day 28 after the second dose for TCRbeta chain sequencing. The data stem from a study of T cell responses to AZD1222 COVID-19 vaccine (dated by TCRdb to 2020 to 2023). Regarding the complete study: Because spike-specific TCR depth and breadth did not differ between the two schedules, AZD1222 recipients who got a second dose at roughly 4 weeks were pooled with those who got a second dose at roughly 12 weeks. A total of about 230 trial participants underwent TCR sequencing, of whom approximately 210 received two doses of AZD1222 and around 25 received two doses of the MenACWY control vaccine. Enrollment into the trials was organized by age into subgroups of 18-55, 56-69 and 70-plus years, and those subgroups contained roughly 150, 30 and 60 TCR-sequenced participants, respectively. Broader findings and caveats from the paper: Because no samples from the day 14 peak response were available, repertoires could be characterized only after the peak T cell response. After two AZD1222 doses, both the breadth and the depth of spike-specific TCRs were significantly higher than at day 0 and than in MenACWY recipients. Participants were mostly white British and included more females than males, and it was suggested by the authors that clonal diversity may have been underestimated. Only five or six AZD1222 recipients were SARS-CoV-2 seropositive at baseline, limiting conclusions about previously exposed vaccinees. In the small 56-69-year group, the increase in depth fell short of significance, most likely because of low power. CD4 TCRs associated with the vaccine covered the entire spike protein, and the dominant responses were in regions 160-218 and 743-854. Reportedly, close to half of the unique spike-specific TCRs recognized epitopes lying outside the regions that are mutated in the B.1.351 and B.1.1.7 variants.

The CDR3 regions of human TCRbeta chains were subjected to immunosequencing. In the paper's pipeline: TCRs in the repertoires were matched against a reference library of SARS-CoV-2-specific TCRs that had been generated with the MIRA antigen-specificity platform. Breadth meant the fraction of unique TCRs that were SARS-CoV-2-associated, whereas depth meant the fraction of total T cells that were SARS-CoV-2-associated. Using the MIRA data, every spike-specific TCR was mapped to the spike region that the TCR reacted to and assigned to either a CD4 or a CD8 class. Log10-transformed breadth and depth values were compared by one-way ANOVA with Sidak's multiple comparisons tests. Imported from immuneACCESS, the table was reduced by TCRdb to in-frame sequences with V and J called. These copies leave out some clones; in studies compared against another copy, an unresolved V gene accounts for under half, and the cause of the remainder is not known. Clone size and the V and J calls come from that table; the DNA yielded D and trimming. Recorded for this sample are 95,000 to 110,000 clones; about 91% of them occurred a single time. Over 15% of the sample goes to the ten largest clones.

The germline V gene (reference sequence) specifies MNHEY as CDR1 and SMNVEV as CDR2. V trim: 6 bases; J trim: 5 bases; unmatched bases: 6. The CDR3, cysteine through phenylalanine, is 15 amino acids long. Of all the DNA, just the CDR3 is kept, 45 bases in frame from base 1. This receptor was obtained from an adult in good health. Sequences were derived from peripheral blood, sampled on day 0 of AZD1222 vaccination. The chain is encoded by TRBV27 joined to TRBJ1-6, and TRBD1 aligns with 8 junction nucleotides. At the DNA level, the sequence is TGTGCCAGCAGCGACAGGGGAAAAAATAATTCACCCCTCCACTTT. Translated, it reads CASSDRGKNNSPLHF.